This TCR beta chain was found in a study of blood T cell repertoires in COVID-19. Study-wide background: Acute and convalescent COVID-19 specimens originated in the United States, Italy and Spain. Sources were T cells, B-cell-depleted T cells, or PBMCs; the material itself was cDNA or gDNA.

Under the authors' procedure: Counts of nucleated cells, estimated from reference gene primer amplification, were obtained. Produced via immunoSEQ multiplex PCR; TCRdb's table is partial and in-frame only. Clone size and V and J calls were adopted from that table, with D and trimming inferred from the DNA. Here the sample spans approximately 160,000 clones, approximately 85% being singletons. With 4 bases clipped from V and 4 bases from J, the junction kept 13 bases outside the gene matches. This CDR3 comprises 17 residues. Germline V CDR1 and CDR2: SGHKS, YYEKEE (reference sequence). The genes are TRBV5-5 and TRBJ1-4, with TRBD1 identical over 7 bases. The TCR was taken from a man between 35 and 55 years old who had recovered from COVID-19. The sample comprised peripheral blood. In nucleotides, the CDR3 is TGTGCCAGCAGCGCCCGTTCGGGACAGCGGTATAATGAAAAACTGTTTTTT. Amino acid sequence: CASSARSGQRYNEKLFF.